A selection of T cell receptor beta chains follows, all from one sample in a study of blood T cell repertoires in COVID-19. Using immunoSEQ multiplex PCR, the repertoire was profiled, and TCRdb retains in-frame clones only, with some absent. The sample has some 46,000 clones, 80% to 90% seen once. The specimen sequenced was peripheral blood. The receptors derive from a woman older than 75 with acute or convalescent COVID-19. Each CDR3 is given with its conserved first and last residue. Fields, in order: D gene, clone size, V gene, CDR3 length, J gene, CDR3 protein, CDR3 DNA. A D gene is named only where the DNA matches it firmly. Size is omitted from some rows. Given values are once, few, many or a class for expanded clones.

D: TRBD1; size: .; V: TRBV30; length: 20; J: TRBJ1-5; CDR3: CAWSVRRPGQGVFSNQPQHF; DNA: TGTGCCTGGAGTGTACGCAGACCGGGACAGGGGGTTTTTAGCAATCAGCCCCAGCATTTT
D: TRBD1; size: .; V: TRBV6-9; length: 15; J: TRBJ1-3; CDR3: CANGQGHCSGNTIYF; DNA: TGTGCCAACGGACAGGGACATTGCTCTGGAAACACCATATATTTT
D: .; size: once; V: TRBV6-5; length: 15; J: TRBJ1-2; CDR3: CASSLITGPWDGYTF; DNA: TGTGCCAGCAGCCTAATTACAGGACCATGGGATGGCTACACCTTC
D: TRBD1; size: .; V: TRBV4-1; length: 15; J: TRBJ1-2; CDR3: CASRGAGTANYGYTF; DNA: TGCGCCAGCAGGGGAGCCGGGACAGCTAACTATGGCTACACCTTC
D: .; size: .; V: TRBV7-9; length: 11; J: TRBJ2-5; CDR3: CASSLQETQYF; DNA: TGTGCCAGCAGCCTCCAAGAGACCCAGTACTTC
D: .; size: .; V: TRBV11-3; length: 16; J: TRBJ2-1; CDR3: CASSLNPLSSYNEQFF; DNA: TGTGCCAGCAGCTTAAACCCCCTGAGCTCCTACAATGAGCAGTTCTTC
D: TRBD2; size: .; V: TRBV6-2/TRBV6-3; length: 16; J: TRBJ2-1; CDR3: CASSSTSLTLYNEQFF; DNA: TGTGCCAGCAGTTCGACTAGCCTTACGCTCTACAATGAGCAGTTCTTC
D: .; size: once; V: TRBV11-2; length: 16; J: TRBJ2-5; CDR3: CASSQWGLAQQETQYF; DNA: TGTGCCAGCAGCCAGTGGGGTCTAGCGCAACAAGAGACCCAGTACTTC
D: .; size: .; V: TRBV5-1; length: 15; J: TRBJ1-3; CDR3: CASSQGTISGNTIYF; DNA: TGCGCCAGCAGCCAAGGGACAATCTCTGGAAACACCATATATTTT
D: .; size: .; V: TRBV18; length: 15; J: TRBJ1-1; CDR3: CASSTGTGFDTEAFF; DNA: TGTGCCAGCTCAACGGGAACAGGGTTTGACACTGAAGCTTTCTTT
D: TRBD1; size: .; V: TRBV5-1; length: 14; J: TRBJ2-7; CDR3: CASSTGQGSYEQYF; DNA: TGCGCCAGCAGCACTGGACAGGGGAGCTACGAGCAGTACTTC
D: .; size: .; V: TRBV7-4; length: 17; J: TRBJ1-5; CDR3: CASSQSGQTYSNQPQHF; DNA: TGTGCCAGCAGCCAGAGTGGACAGACTTATAGCAATCAGCCCCAGCATTTT
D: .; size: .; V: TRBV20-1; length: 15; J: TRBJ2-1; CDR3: CSASTLRLSYNEQFF; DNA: TGCAGTGCTAGTACGCTCCGACTCTCCTACAATGAGCAGTTCTTC
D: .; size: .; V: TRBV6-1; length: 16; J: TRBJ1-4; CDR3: CASSEGHREPVEKLFF; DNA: TGTGCCAGCAGTGAAGGCCACAGGGAGCCGGTGGAAAAACTGTTTTTT
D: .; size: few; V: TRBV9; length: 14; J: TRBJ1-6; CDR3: CASSVSGRGSPLHF; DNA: TGTGCCAGCAGCGTATCCGGGAGGGGTTCACCCCTCCACTTT
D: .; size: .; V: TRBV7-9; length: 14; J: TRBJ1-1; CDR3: CASSLQGLNTEAFF; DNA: TGTGCCAGCAGCCTCCAGGGGTTGAACACTGAAGCTTTCTTT
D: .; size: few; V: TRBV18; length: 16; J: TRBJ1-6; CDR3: CASSPKQGIYNSPLHF; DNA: TGTGCCAGCTCACCAAAACAGGGAATCTATAATTCACCCCTCCACTTT
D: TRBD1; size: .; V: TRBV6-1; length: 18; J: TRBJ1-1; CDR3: CASSEDGGDRGKNTEAFF; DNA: TGTGCCAGCAGTGAAGACGGGGGGGACAGGGGAAAGAACACTGAAGCTTTCTTT
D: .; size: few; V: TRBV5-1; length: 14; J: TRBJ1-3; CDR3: CASSPDNSGNTIYF; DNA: TGCGCCAGCAGCCCTGACAACTCTGGAAACACCATATATTTT
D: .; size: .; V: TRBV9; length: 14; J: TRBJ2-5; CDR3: CASSVGTPGETQYF; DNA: TGTGCCAGCAGCGTCGGGACTCCTGGAGAGACCCAGTACTTC
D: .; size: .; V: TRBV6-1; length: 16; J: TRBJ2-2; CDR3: CASREPGQARTGELFF; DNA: TGTGCCAGCAGAGAACCGGGACAAGCCAGAACCGGGGAGCTGTTTTTT
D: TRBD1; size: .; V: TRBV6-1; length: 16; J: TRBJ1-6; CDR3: CASSEEGQGDNSPLHF; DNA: TGTGCCAGCAGTGAAGAAGGACAGGGAGATAATTCACCCCTCCACTTT
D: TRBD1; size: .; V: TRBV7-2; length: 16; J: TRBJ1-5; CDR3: CASSLLQGASNQPQHF; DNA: TGTGCCAGCAGCCTGCTACAGGGGGCTAGCAATCAGCCCCAGCATTTT
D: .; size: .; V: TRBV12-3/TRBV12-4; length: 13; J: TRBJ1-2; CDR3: CAIRGEGNYGYTF; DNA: TGTGCCATTAGGGGGGAGGGAAACTATGGCTACACCTTC
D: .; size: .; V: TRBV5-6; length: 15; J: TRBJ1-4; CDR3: CASSLWGLTNEKLFF; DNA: TGTGCCAGCAGCTTGTGGGGACTGACTAATGAAAAACTGTTTTTT
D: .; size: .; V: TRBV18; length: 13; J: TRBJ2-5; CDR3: CASSPGIAETQYF; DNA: TGTGCCAGCTCACCGGGCATTGCGGAGACCCAGTACTTC
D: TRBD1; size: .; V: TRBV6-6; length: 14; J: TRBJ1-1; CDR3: CASSYTRQGTEAFF; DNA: TGTGCCAGCAGTTACACGCGACAGGGGACTGAAGCTTTCTTT
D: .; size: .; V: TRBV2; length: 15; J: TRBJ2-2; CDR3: CASSETGGVTGELFF; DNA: TGTGCCAGCAGTGAAACGGGGGGCGTGACCGGGGAGCTGTTTTTT
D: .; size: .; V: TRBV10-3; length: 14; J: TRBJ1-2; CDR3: CAISESATLYGYTF; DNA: TGTGCCATCAGTGAGTCGGCCACCCTCTATGGCTACACCTTC
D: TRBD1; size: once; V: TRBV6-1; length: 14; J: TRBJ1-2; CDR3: CASSEGQSDYGYTF; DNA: TGTGCCAGCAGTGAGGGACAGAGTGACTATGGCTACACCTTC
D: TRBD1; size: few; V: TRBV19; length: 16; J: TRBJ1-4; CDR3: CASSSPRQGSNEKLFF; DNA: TGTGCCAGTAGTTCCCCCCGACAGGGGTCTAATGAAAAACTGTTTTTT
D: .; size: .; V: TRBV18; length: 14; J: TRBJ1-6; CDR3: CASSPRRSDSPLHF; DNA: TGTGCCAGCTCACCCCGCCGATCGGATTCACCCCTCCACTTT
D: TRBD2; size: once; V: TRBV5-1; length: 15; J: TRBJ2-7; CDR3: CASSLSAGGNYEQYF; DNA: TGCGCCAGCAGCTTGTCAGCGGGGGGAAACTACGAGCAGTACTTC
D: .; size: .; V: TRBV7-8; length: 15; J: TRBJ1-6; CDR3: CASSERGTFNSPLHF; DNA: TGTGCCAGCAGCGAGCGGGGTACTTTTAATTCACCCCTCCACTTT
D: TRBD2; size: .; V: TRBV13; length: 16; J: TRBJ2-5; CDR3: CASSLRLAGGQETQYF; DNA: TGTGCCAGCAGCTTACGACTAGCGGGGGGTCAAGAGACCCAGTACTTC
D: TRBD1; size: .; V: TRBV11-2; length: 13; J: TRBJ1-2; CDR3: CASSRTGNYGYTF; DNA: TGTGCCAGCAGCCGGACAGGGAACTATGGCTACACCTTC
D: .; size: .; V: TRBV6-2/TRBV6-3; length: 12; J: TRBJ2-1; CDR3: CASSSTLREQFF; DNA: TGTGCCAGCAGCTCCACATTGAGGGAGCAGTTCTTC
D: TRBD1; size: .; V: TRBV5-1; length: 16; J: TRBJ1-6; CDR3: CASSSSPGQHNSPLHF; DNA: TGCGCCAGCAGTTCAAGTCCGGGACAGCATAATTCACCCCTCCACTTT
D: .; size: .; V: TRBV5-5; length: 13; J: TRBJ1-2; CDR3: CASSLVVEYGYTF; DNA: TGTGCCAGCAGCTTGGTTGTGGAGTATGGCTACACCTTC
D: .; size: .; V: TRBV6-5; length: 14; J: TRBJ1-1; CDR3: CASSYSKGVSEAFF; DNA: TGTGCCAGCAGTTACTCGAAAGGGGTGAGTGAAGCTTTCTTT
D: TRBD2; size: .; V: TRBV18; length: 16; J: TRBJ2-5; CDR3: CASTPLVGGIQETQYF; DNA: TGTGCCAGCACACCATTAGTCGGGGGGATCCAAGAGACCCAGTACTTC
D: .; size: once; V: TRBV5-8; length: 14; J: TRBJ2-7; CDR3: CASSLRGAYDEQYF; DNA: TGTGCCAGCAGCTTACGGGGGGCGTACGACGAGCAGTACTTC
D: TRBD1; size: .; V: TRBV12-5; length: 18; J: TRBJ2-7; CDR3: CASGLSPGTGGRHYEQYF; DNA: TGTGCTAGTGGTTTGTCCCCCGGGACAGGGGGCCGTCACTACGAGCAGTACTTC
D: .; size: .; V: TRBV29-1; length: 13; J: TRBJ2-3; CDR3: CSVEPGSTDTQYF; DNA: TGCAGCGTTGAGCCAGGTAGCACAGATACGCAGTATTTT
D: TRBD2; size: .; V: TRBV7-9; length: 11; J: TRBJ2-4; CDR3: CASSSGLEEHF; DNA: TGTGCCAGCAGCTCCGGACTAGAAGAGCACTTC
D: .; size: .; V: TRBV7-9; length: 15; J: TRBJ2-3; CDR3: CASSLEQGFTDTQYF; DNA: TGTGCCAGCAGCTTAGAACAGGGATTCACAGATACGCAGTATTTT
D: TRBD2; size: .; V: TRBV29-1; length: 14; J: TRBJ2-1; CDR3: CSVEGLAGFNEQFF; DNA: TGCAGCGTTGAGGGACTAGCGGGGTTCAATGAGCAGTTCTTC
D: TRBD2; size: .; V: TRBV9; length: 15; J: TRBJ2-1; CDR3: CASSTGGPSYNEQFF; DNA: TGTGCCAGCAGCACGGGGGGGCCTTCCTACAATGAGCAGTTCTTC
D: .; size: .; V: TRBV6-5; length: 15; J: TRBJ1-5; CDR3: CASTNGRGQGQPQHF; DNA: TGTGCCAGCACTAATGGGCGGGGTCAGGGACAGCCCCAGCATTTT
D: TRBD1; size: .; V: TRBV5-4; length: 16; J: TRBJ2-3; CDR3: CASSLAPGGGADTQYF; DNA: TGTGCCAGCAGCTTGGCGCCAGGGGGCGGAGCAGATACGCAGTATTTT
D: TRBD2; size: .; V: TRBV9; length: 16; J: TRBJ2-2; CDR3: CASSVGSSGGTGELFF; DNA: TGTGCCAGCAGCGTAGGGAGTAGCGGGGGCACCGGGGAGCTGTTTTTT
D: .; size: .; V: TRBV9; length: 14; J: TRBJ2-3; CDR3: CASSVGGSTDTQYF; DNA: TGTGCCAGCAGCGTAGGCGGAAGCACAGATACGCAGTATTTT
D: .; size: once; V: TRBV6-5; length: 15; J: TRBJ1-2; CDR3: CASSWSVTNNYGYTF; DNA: TGTGCCAGCAGTTGGTCCGTCACAAATAACTATGGCTACACCTTC
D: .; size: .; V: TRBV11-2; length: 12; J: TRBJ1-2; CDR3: CASSQTVYGYTF; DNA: TGTGCCAGCAGCCAGACAGTCTATGGCTACACCTTC
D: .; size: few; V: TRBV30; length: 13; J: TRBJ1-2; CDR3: CAWSGRAGYGYTF; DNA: TGTGCCTGGAGTGGCAGGGCTGGCTATGGCTACACCTTC
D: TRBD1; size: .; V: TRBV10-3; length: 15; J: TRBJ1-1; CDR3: CATGDRGSLNTEAFF; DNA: TGTGCCACTGGGGACAGGGGGTCTTTGAACACTGAAGCTTTCTTT
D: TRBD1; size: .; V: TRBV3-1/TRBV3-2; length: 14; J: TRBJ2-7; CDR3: CASSRRQGPYEQYF; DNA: TGTGCCAGCAGCCGAAGACAGGGACCCTACGAGCAGTACTTC
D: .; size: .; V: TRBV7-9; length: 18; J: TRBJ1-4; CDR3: CASSLPDRKSTTNEKLFF; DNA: TGTGCCAGCAGCCTTCCGGACAGAAAAAGTACAACTAATGAAAAACTGTTTTTT
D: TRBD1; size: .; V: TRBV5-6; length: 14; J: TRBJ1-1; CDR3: CASSWDRMNTEAFF; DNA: TGTGCCAGCAGCTGGGACAGGATGAACACTGAAGCTTTCTTT